The T cell receptor beta chain described here comes from a study of T cells in Graves' hyperthyroidism and ophthalmopathy. Stable hyperthyroidism: no ophthalmopathy progression over 18 months of follow-up. Newly diagnosed patients aged 18 to 65 had hyperthyroidism of under 2 months' duration. Diagnoses were established using clinical symptoms, serum thyroxine and TRAb, thyroid ultrasound and orbital computed tomography. Overall study findings and caveats: Model output signaled ophthalmopathy a median roughly 6.5 months ahead of onset.

Regarding this clonotype: As yet, its antigen is unknown.

CDR1 is SEHNR and CDR2 is FQNEAQ in the germline V gene (reference sequence). V was cut by 3 bases and J by 8 bases, with 13 bases left in between. The CDR3 is made up of 13 amino acids. TCR beta CDR3 region amplification was performed from RNA transcripts. HTBI primers were used for first-round RT-PCR of the TCR CDR3. TCRdb reprocessed the multiplex PCR reads via MiXCR and lists one record per CDR3 protein. The sample consists of some 600,000 distinct CDR3 sequences, about 45% of them appearing once. The TCR comes from a woman under 30 with Graves' hyperthyroidism. The chain is built from TRBV7-9 and TRBJ1-2; D ambiguous. Material: peripheral blood or thyroid tissue (not recorded which). DNA for the CDR3: TGTGCCAGCAGCTTCGGGAGAGGTCAGGGCTACACCTTC. Protein: CASSFGRGQGYTF. Combining the CDR3 with reference TRBV7-9 and TRBJ1-2 gives the whole variable domain DTGVSQNPRHKITKRGQNVTFRCDPISEHNRLYWYRQTLGQGPEFLTYFQNEAQLEKSRLLSDRFSAERPKGSFSTLEIQRTEQGDSAMYLCASSFGRGQGYTFGSGTRLTVV.